These 19 T cell receptor beta chains were all obtained from the same sample, sequenced in a study of cytomegalovirus exposure and HLA in healthy donors. The PCR employed 60 Vbeta primers together with 13 Jbeta primers. Profiled with immunoSEQ multiplex PCR; TCRdb holds only in-frame clones, not every one. The sample has 95,000 to 150,000 clones; approximately 8.6% are singletons. The source material was PBMCs. These receptors were taken from a woman aged 40 to 49 in good health and CMV-seropositive.

This clone was observed a few times. The V call is TRBV27, the J call TRBJ1-2, with TRBD1 identical over 9 bases. The CDR3 totals 17 residues. Germline CDR1 MNHEY, CDR2 SMNVEV (reference sequence). The trim removed 6 bases at V and 4 bases at J, leaving 15 bases unmatched. This CDR3 is CASSWTGEDLLGYGYTF. DNA for the CDR3: TGTGCCAGCAGCTGGACAGGGGAGGACCTTTTGGGCTATGGCTACACCTTC.

This clone was found a few times. The CDR3 DNA follows: TGTGCCACCAGCAGAGGGACTAGCGGGGGGGAGACCCAGTACTTC. As protein: CATSRGTSGGETQYF. V gene TRBV15 combines with J gene TRBJ2-5; 14 bases fit TRBD2. The germline V gene has CDR1 LNHNV and CDR2 YYDKDF (reference sequence). The CDR3 sequence is 15 residues long. With V trimmed by 1 base and J by 5 bases, 0 bases remained unmatched.

This clone was observed a handful of times. The chain is built from TRBV18 and TRBJ1-1; a possible D gene is TRBD1 (5 bases). CDR1 is KGHSH, CDR2 LQKENI, per germline. There are 15 residues in the CDR3. V was pared by 2 bases and J by 1 base, with 11 bases between. CDR3 DNA: TGTGCCAGCTCACCAACAATAAGGGGGAACACTGAAGCTTTCTTT. Its translation: CASSPTIRGNTEAFF.

This clone was observed a handful of times. The genes are TRBV9 and TRBJ2-2; D might be TRBD2 (5 bases). The V and J ends lost 0 bases and 6 bases respectively, with 12 bases between them. Germline V gives CDR1 SGDLS, CDR2 YYNGEE. The CDR3 contains 15 residues. The CDR3 nucleotides read TGTGCCAGCAGCGTAGCGGGCCCCGGGGCCGGGGAGCTGTTTTTT. It encodes CASSVAGPGAGELFF. The full variable domain, its missing parts supplied by reference TRBV9 and TRBJ2-2, is DSGVTQTPKHLITATGQRVTLRCSPRSGDLSVYWYQQSLDQGLQFLIQYYNGEERAKGNILERFSAQQFPDLHSELNLSSLELGDSALYFCASSVAGPGAGELFFGEGSRLTVL.

A note on this clone: An end of the junction differs from the germline gene, which may be a read error. The chain couples TRBV11-2 to TRBJ2-5; perhaps TRBD1 as D (6 bases). The length of the CDR3 is 15 residues. CDR1 SGHAT and CDR2 FQNNGV come from the germline V gene. Written as DNA, the CDR3 is TGTGCCAGCACCTTACAGGGTCAGCTTCAAGAGACCCAGTACTTC. This codes for CASTLQGQLQETQYF.

This clone was seen a handful of times. The gene calls are TRBV29-1 and TRBJ1-1; D unresolved. The CDR3 consists of 11 residues. Trimming took 2 bases from V and 6 from J, leaving 7 bases between them. Looked up from germline, CDR1 is SQVTM and CDR2 is ANQGSEA. CDR3 sequence: CSVERSSEAFF. CDR3 nucleotides: TGCAGCGTTGAAAGGAGTTCTGAAGCTTTCTTT.

V is TRBV6-5 and J is TRBJ1-2, with TRBD1 identical over 8 bases. V was clipped by 2 bases and J by 5 bases; unmatched bases: 10. The CDR3 is made up of 16 amino acids. The germline V gene has CDR1 MNHEY and CDR2 SVGAGI. CDR3 in amino acids: CASSYARGQLWYGYTF. Here the CDR3 DNA reads TGTGCCAGCAGTTACGCCAGGGGGCAGTTATGGTATGGCTACACCTTC.

DNA for the CDR3: TGTGCCAGCAGCCCCCTCGGGGGGACAGGGTACAATGAGCAGTTCTTC. It yields the protein CASSPLGGTGYNEQFF. This chain links TRBV7-7 with TRBJ2-1; 9 nucleotides agree with TRBD1. CDR3 length equals 16 residues. V trimming: 5 bases; J trimming: 4 bases; junction bases outside the gene matches: 9. CDR1 is SSHAT, CDR2 FNYEAQ, per germline (reference sequence).

The rearrangement links TRBV28 to TRBJ2-1; TRBD2 matches at 8 bases. Germline lookup yields CDR1 MDHEN and CDR2 SYDVKM. Trimming at V came to 3 bases and at J to 3 bases, leaving 7 bases not matched to a gene. The CDR3 sequence is 16 residues long. The CDR3 loop is CASSFPGGEVYNEQFF. CDR3 in DNA: TGTGCCAGCAGTTTTCCCGGGGGGGAAGTCTACAATGAGCAGTTCTTC. Complete variable domain (other parts from reference TRBV28 and TRBJ2-1): DVKVTQSSRYLVKRTGEKVFLECVQDMDHENMFWYRQDPGLGLRLIYFSYDVKMKEKGDIPEGYSVSREKKERFSLILESASTNQTSMYLCASSFPGGEVYNEQFFGPGTRLTVL.

This clone has a handful of counts. V usage is TRBV5-1 and J usage is TRBJ2-6, with D possibly matching TRBD2 (7 bases). The CDR3 is made up of 17 amino acids. Germline-derived CDR1 and CDR2 are SGHRS and YFSETQ. Trimming left V 4 bases short and J 3 bases short, with 17 bases between. The CDR3 loop reads CASSPRGGLIGANVLTF. DNA of the CDR3: TGCGCCAGCAGCCCTAGGGGGGGGTTAATTGGGGCCAACGTCCTGACTTTC. The whole variable domain, filled in from reference TRBV5-1 and TRBJ2-6, reads KAGVTQTPRYLIKTRGQQVTLSCSPISGHRSVSWYQQTPGQGLQFLFEYFSETQRNKGNFPGRFSGRQFSNSRSEMNVSTLELGDSALYLCASSPRGGLIGANVLTFGAGSRLTVL.

V gene TRBV19 combines with J gene TRBJ1-1; 8 bases agree with TRBD1. Germline CDR1 is LNHDA and CDR2 is SQIVND (reference sequence). The CDR3 totals 14 residues. Trimming at V came to 5 bases and at J to 2 bases, leaving 4 bases not matched to a gene. The CDR3: CASSLQGANTEAFF. CDR3 nucleotides: TGTGCCAGTAGTCTTCAGGGGGCTAACACTGAAGCTTTCTTT.

This chain joins TRBV7-9 and TRBJ2-1; D gene ambiguous. This CDR3 region has 11 residues. CDR1 and CDR2 (germline): SEHNR, FQNEAQ (reference sequence). Trimming left V 1 base short and J 10 bases short, with 5 bases between. The DNA for the CDR3 is TGTGCCAGCAGCTTAGTTATAGAGCAGTTCTTC. Amino acids: CASSLVIEQFF.

The genes are TRBV6-1 and TRBJ1-5; D remains ambiguous. The CDR3 extends over 14 amino acids. Germline-derived CDR1 and CDR2 are MNHNS and SASEGT. The V and J ends lost 6 bases and 1 base respectively, with 10 bases between them. The CDR3: CASRAGMSNQPQHF. The CDR3 coding sequence is TGTGCCAGCAGAGCGGGGATGAGCAATCAGCCCCAGCATTTT.

The table lists this clone with a few counts. The chain joins TRBV4-1 to TRBJ2-7, with TRBD2 matching over 8 bases. There are 13 residues in the CDR3. Per the germline V gene, CDR1 is MGHRA and CDR2 is YSYEKL. V lost 5 bases and J lost 4; bases outside the gene matches: 4. CDR3 amino acids: CASSGGGGYEQYF. As DNA, the CDR3 is TGCGCCAGCAGCGGTGGCGGGGGGTACGAGCAGTACTTC.

The CDR3 DNA follows: TGCAGCGTTGCCGGGACAGGGAGAAACTACGAGCAGTACTTC. This gives the protein CSVAGTGRNYEQYF. The chain combines TRBV29-1 with TRBJ2-7; TRBD1 aligns across 9 bases. The CDR3 is made up of 14 amino acids. V lost 4 bases, J lost 3 bases, and 7 bases stayed unmatched. In germline, CDR1 is SQVTM, CDR2 ANQGSEA.

The sample holds a few counts of this clone. For the CDR3, the DNA is TGTGCCGGGTCCGCGGGCTTGGATGAAAAACTGTTTTTT. This codes for CAGSAGLDEKLFF. The gene calls are TRBV28 and TRBJ1-4; D not resolved. Germline lookup yields CDR1 MDHEN and CDR2 SYDVKM. This CDR3 has 13 residues. V was shortened by 11 bases and J by 6 bases, with 16 bases between the two germline ends. Together with reference TRBV28 and TRBJ1-4, the CDR3 gives the full variable domain: DVKVTQSSRYLVKRTGEKVFLECVQDMDHENMFWYRQDPGLGLRLIYFSYDVKMKEKGDIPEGYSVSREKKERFSLILESASTNQTSMYLCAGSAGLDEKLFFGSGTQLSVL.

There are a few counts of this clone. The chain links TRBV19 to TRBJ2-2; D perhaps matches TRBD1 (7 bases). CDR3 length: 14 amino acids. Germline assignment: CDR1 LNHDA and CDR2 SQIVND (reference sequence). V was pared by 4 bases and J by 8 bases, with 14 bases between. The CDR3 DNA reads as TGTGCCAGTAGTAATTCAGGGGGGACTGGGGAGCTGTTTTTT. It codes for CASSNSGGTGELFF.

This clone turned up a few times. The chain combines TRBV18 with TRBJ2-1; the match to TRBD1 covers 7 bases. Germline trimming cut 3 bases from V and 3 bases from J; bases unmatched to any gene: 2. The CDR3 is 14 amino acids. The germline gives CDR1 KGHSH, CDR2 LQKENI. The CDR3 bases are TGTGCCAGCTCACCTCGGGACAGCTACAATGAGCAGTTCTTC. Its protein is CASSPRDSYNEQFF.

This clone occurred a few times. The chain couples TRBV7-9 to TRBJ2-1; D is perhaps TRBD1 (5 bases). The CDR3 spans 14 residues. Trimming left V 7 bases short and J 7 bases short, with 17 bases between. Germline-derived CDR1 and CDR2 are SEHNR and FQNEAQ (reference sequence). The CDR3 DNA reads TGTGCCAGCACCCTAATGGGGCTCTATAATGAGCAGTTCTTC. This codes for CASTLMGLYNEQFF.